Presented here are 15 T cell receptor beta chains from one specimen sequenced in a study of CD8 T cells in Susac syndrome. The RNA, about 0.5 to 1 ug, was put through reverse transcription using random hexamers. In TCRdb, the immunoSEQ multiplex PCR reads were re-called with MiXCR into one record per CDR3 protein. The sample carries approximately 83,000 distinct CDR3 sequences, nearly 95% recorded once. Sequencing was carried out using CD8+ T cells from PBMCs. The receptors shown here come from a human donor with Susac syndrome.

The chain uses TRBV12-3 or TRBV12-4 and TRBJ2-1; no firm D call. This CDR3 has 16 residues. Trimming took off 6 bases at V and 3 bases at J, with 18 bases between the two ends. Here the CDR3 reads CASRTWGSPIYNEQFF. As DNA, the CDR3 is TGTGCCAGCAGAACCTGGGGTAGCCCTATCTACAATGAGCAGTTCTTC.

CDR3 bases: TGTGCCTGGAGTGTCGGGGGGGACCAGCCCCAGCATTTT. It is translated as CAWSVGGDQPQHF. V gene TRBV30 combines with J gene TRBJ1-5, with D perhaps matching TRBD1 (5 bases). The CDR3 is 13 residues long. Between the trimmed V and J ends, which lost 0 bases and 7 bases, there was a span of 10 bases. CDR1 is GTSNPN and CDR2 is SVGIG in the germline V gene (reference sequence).

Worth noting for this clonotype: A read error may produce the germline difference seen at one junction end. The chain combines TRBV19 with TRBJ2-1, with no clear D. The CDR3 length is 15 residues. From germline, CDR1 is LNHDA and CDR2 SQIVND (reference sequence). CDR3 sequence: CASSIGLNSYNEQFF. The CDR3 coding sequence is TGTGCCAGTAGCATAGGGCTGAACTCCTACAATGAGCAGTTCTTC.

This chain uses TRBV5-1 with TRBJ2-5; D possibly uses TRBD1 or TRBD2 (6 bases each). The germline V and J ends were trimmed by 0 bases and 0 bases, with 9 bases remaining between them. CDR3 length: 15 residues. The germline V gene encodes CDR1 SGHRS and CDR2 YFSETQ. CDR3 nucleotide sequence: TGCGCCAGCAGCTTGGCGGGGGCTAACCAAGAGACCCAGTACTTC. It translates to CASSLAGANQETQYF.

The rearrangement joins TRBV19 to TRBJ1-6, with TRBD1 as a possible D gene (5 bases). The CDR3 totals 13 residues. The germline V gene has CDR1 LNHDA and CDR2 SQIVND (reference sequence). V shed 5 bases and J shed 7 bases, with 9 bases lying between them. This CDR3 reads CASSSTGNSPLHF. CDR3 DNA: TGTGCCAGTAGTTCAACAGGAAATTCACCCCTCCACTTT. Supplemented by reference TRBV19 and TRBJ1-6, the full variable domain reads DGGITQSPKYLFRKEGQNVTLSCEQNLNHDAMYWYRQDPGQGLRLIYYSQIVNDFQKGDIAEGYSVSREKKESFPLTVTSAQKNPTAFYLCASSSTGNSPLHFGNGTRLTVT.

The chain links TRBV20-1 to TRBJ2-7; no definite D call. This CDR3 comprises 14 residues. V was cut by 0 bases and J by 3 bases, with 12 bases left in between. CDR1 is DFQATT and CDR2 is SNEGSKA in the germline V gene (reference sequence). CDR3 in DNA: TGCAGTGCTAGAGAATTAGGAATAGACTACGAGCAGTACTTC. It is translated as CSARELGIDYEQYF.

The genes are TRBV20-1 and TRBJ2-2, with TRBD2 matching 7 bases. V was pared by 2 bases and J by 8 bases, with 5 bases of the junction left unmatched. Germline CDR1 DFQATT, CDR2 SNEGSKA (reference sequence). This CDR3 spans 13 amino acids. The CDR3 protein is CSARPTSLGELFF. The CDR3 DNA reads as TGCAGTGCTAGACCGACTAGCCTAGGGGAGCTGTTTTTT.

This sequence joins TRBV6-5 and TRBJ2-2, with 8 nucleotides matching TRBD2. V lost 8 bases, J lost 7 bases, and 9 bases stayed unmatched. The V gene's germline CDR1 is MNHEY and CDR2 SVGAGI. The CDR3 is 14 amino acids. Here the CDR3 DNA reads TGTGCCAGCTGGCCAGCGGGAGATCACGGGGAGCTGTTTTTT. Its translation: CASWPAGDHGELFF.

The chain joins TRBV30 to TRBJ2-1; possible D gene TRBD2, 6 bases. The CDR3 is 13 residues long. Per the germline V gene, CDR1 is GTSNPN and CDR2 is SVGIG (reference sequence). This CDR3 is CAWDSTVYNEQFF. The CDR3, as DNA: TGTGCTTGGGACTCGACTGTTTACAATGAGCAGTTCTTC.

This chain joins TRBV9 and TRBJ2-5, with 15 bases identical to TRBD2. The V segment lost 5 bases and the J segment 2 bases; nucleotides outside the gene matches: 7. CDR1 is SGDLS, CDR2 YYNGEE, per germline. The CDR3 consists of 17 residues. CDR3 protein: CASSLGLAGGGQETQYF. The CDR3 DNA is TGTGCCAGCAGTTTGGGACTAGCGGGAGGAGGTCAAGAGACCCAGTACTTC.

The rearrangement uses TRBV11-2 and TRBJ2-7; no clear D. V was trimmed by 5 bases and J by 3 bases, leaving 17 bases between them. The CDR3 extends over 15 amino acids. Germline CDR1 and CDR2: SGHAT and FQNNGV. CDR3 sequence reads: CASSPSADSYYEQYF. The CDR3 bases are TGTGCCAGCAGCCCCTCGGCAGATTCCTACTACGAGCAGTACTTC. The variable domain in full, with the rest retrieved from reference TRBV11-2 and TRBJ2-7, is EAGVAQSPRYKIIEKRQSVAFWCNPISGHATLYWYQQILGQGPKLLIQFQNNGVVDDSQLPKDRFSAERLKGVDSTLKIQPAKLEDSAVYLCASSPSADSYYEQYFGPGTRLTVT.

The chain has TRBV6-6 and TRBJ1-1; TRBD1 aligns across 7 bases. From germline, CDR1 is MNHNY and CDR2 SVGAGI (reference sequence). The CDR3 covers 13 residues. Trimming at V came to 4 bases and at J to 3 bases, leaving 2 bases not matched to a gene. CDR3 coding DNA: TGTGCCAGCAGTTTTCAGGGGGACACTGAAGCTTTCTTT. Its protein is CASSFQGDTEAFF.

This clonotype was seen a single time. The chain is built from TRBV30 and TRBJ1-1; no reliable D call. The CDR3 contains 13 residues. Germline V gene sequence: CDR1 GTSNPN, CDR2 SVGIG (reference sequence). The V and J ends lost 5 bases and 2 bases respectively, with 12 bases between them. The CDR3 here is CAWAGEGNTEAFF. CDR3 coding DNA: TGTGCCTGGGCCGGCGAGGGAAACACTGAAGCTTTCTTT.

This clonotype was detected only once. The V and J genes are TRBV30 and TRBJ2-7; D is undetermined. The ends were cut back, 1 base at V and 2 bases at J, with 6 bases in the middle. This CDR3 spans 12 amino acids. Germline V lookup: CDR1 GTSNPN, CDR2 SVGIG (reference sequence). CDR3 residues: CAWSGQAYEQYF. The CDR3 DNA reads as TGTGCCTGGAGTGGCCAGGCCTACGAGCAGTACTTC.

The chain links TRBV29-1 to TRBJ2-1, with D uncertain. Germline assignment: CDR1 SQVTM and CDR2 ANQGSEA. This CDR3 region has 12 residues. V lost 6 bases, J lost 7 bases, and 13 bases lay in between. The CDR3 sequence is CSVPRNTNEQFF. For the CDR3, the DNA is TGCAGCGTCCCTCGGAACACAAATGAGCAGTTCTTC.